The rows below give T cell receptor beta chains drawn from one sample of a study of shared clonotypes between healthy human individuals. The table came from immunoSEQ multiplex PCR; TCRdb's copy has only in-frame clones and leaves some out. The data contain some 2,500,000 clones, 80% to 95% of them singletons. Sequenced input: naive CD4+ T cells from PBMCs. The receptors were sampled from a man aged 18 to 29 in good health. Some clones in this sample may be carry-over from other donors' samples. The CDR3 runs from the conserved cysteine through the conserved F or W. A D gene is named only where the DNA matches it firmly. For some rows the clone size is stated as once, few or many, or as a class when expanded; others skip it.

>TRBJ2-1|TRBV7-3|.|TRBD2
CASSLTSASGHNEQFF
TGTGCCAGCAGCTTAACGTCGGCTAGCGGACACAATGAGCAGTTCTTC
>TRBJ1-2|TRBV21-1|.|.
CASSKGDRGRGGYTF
TGTGCCAGCAGCAAAGGAGACAGGGGGCGCGGTGGCTACACCTTC
>TRBJ2-5|TRBV5-1|.|.
CASRWDPPGETQYF
TGCGCCAGCAGGTGGGATCCCCCGGGGGAGACCCAGTACTTC
>TRBJ1-4|TRBV25-1|.|TRBD1
CASSDDRGPGEKLFF
TGTGCCAGCAGTGACGATAGGGGGCCTGGGGAAAAACTGTTTTTT
>TRBJ2-1|TRBV7-9|.|TRBD2
CASSSARVAGGDNEQFF
TGTGCCAGCAGCTCTGCCCGCGTAGCGGGAGGGGACAATGAGCAGTTCTTC
>TRBJ2-5|TRBV5-4|once|TRBD2
CASSLAGLAGETQYF
TGTGCCAGCAGCTTGGCCGGGCTAGCGGGAGAGACCCAGTACTTC
>TRBJ2-7|TRBV28|once|TRBD2
CASSLPNLRGRAGEQYF
TGTGCCAGCAGTTTACCTAACCTTAGAGGGAGGGCGGGCGAGCAGTACTTC
>TRBJ2-6|TRBV5-1|once|TRBD1
CASSFGTASGANVLTF
TGCGCCAGCAGCTTTGGGACAGCCTCTGGGGCCAACGTCCTGACTTTC
>TRBJ2-7|TRBV19|.|.
CASSIAGDTYEQYF
TGTGCCAGTAGTATAGCGGGAGATACCTACGAGCAGTACTTC
>TRBJ2-3|TRBV10-3|.|.
CAISESGAATDTQYF
TGTGCCATCAGTGAGTCAGGGGCAGCCACAGATACGCAGTATTTT
>TRBJ1-1|TRBV9|.|TRBD1
CASSGHRGLTEAFF
TGTGCCAGCAGCGGTCACAGGGGGCTTACTGAAGCTTTCTTT
>TRBJ1-2|TRBV14|.|.
CASSQERRGYGYTF
TGTGCCAGCAGCCAAGAAAGACGGGGCTATGGCTACACCTTC
>TRBJ2-3|TRBV27|.|TRBD1
CASSLTYRGQGDTQYF
TGTGCCAGCAGTTTGACTTACAGGGGGCAGGGAGATACGCAGTATTTT
>TRBJ1-3|TRBV27|.|.
CASSLGDKSNTIYF
TGTGCCAGCAGTTTAGGGGACAAATCAAACACCATATATTTT
>TRBJ2-1|TRBV11-2|.|TRBD2
CASSLRLAGMIDEQFF
TGTGCCAGCAGCTTAAGACTAGCGGGAATGATCGATGAGCAGTTCTTC
>TRBJ2-6|TRBV5-4|.|.
CASSSFPGSSGANVLTF
TGTGCCAGCAGCTCATTCCCCGGTTCCTCTGGGGCCAACGTCCTGACTTTC
>TRBJ1-5|TRBV5-5|.|.
CASSLAGYQPQHF
TGTGCCAGCAGCTTGGCCGGGTATCAGCCCCAGCATTTT
>TRBJ1-2|TRBV2|.|.
CASRANYGYTF
TGTGCCAGCAGAGCTAACTATGGCTACACCTTC
>TRBJ1-1|TRBV18|once|TRBD1
CASSGRQGESTEAFF
TGTGCCAGCTCAGGCAGACAGGGAGAGAGCACTGAAGCTTTCTTT
>TRBJ2-1|TRBV6-1|.|.
CASSPFNEQFF
TGTGCCAGCAGTCCATTCAATGAGCAGTTCTTC
>TRBJ1-1|TRBV18|.|TRBD1
CASSGRQGATEAFF
TGTGCCAGCTCAGGACGACAGGGGGCGACTGAAGCTTTCTTT
>TRBJ2-7|TRBV29-1|once|.
CSVDDAYEQYF
TGCAGCGTCGACGACGCCTACGAGCAGTACTTC
>TRBJ2-7|TRBV9|.|TRBD2
CASSVGTSGRNYEQYF
TGTGCCAGCAGCGTAGGGACTAGCGGCAGGAACTACGAGCAGTACTTC
>TRBJ1-3|TRBV30|.|.
CAWSVGWASGNTIYF
TGTGCCTGGAGTGTAGGGTGGGCCTCTGGAAACACCATATATTTT
>TRBJ2-2|TRBV7-9|.|.
CASSLGGTPGELFF
TGTGCCAGCAGCTTAGGCGGGACACCCGGGGAGCTGTTTTTT
>TRBJ1-2|TRBV4-3|few|TRBD1
CASSQGSDRAPYGYTF
TGCGCCAGCAGCCAAGGGTCGGACAGGGCCCCTTATGGCTACACCTTC
>TRBJ2-7|TRBV7-2|once|TRBD2
CASSSRGWDEQYF
TGTGCCAGCAGCTCGCGGGGGTGGGACGAGCAGTACTTC
>TRBJ2-1|TRBV6-5|.|.
CASSYQGWPDNEQFF
TGTGCCAGCAGTTACCAGGGCTGGCCAGACAATGAGCAGTTCTTC
>TRBJ2-3|TRBV6-6|.|TRBD2
CASSYGLAGTDTQYF
TGTGCCAGCAGTTACGGACTAGCGGGAACAGATACGCAGTATTTT